This T cell receptor beta chain was identified in a study of blood T cell repertoires in COVID-19. As for the study in general: Specimens from acute and convalescent COVID-19 originated in the United States, Italy and Spain. The cDNA or gDNA used as material had been derived from T cells, B-cell-depleted T cells, or PBMCs.

V was pared by 0 bases and J by 3 bases, with 6 bases between. Germline V gene lookup returns CDR1 WNHNN and CDR2 SYGVQD (reference sequence). This CDR3 comprises 14 residues. Per the original data handling: Using reference gene primer amplification, nucleated cell counts were estimated. Some clones are missing from TCRdb's copy, which holds only in-frame ones; the method was immunoSEQ multiplex PCR. V and J calls and clone size follow that table, whereas D and trimming were derived from the DNA. The profile shows 400,000 to 550,000 clones, more than 85% of them singletons. This receptor was obtained from a woman aged 30 to 39 with acute or convalescent COVID-19. The rearrangement joins TRBV10-1 to TRBJ2-1; no clear D. Sequencing used peripheral blood. The CDR3: CASSESRSYNEQFF. DNA of the CDR3: TGCGCCAGCAGTGAGTCGAGGAGCTACAATGAGCAGTTCTTC.